This entry lists 16 T cell receptor beta chains sequenced from one sample in a study of blood T cell repertoires in COVID-19. Using immunoSEQ multiplex PCR, the repertoire was profiled, and TCRdb retains in-frame clones only, with some absent. Among approximately 76,000 clones listed, 85% to 90% were seen once. Sequenced sample: peripheral blood. Receptors were obtained from a man at least 80 years old in a cohort sampled during active COVID-19.

V gene TRBV2 combines with J gene TRBJ2-2, with 9 bases matching TRBD1. The CDR3 consists of 14 residues. Germline CDR1 and CDR2: SNHLY and FYNNEI. Trimming took 8 bases from V and 5 from J; bases not matched to a gene: 6. For the CDR3, the DNA is TGTGCCAGCCTCCGGGACAGGGTTACCGGGGAGCTGTTTTTT. It is translated as CASLRDRVTGELFF.

J is TRBJ2-2 and V is TRBV28, with D perhaps matching TRBD2 (5 bases). The CDR3 has 15 residues. Trimming removed 6 bases from V and 6 bases from J, with 17 bases in between. Germline V lookup: CDR1 MDHEN, CDR2 SYDVKM. The CDR3 spells CASRDYEGAAGELFF. CDR3 DNA sequence: TGTGCCAGCAGGGATTACGAGGGCGCCGCCGGGGAGCTGTTTTTT.

The table lists this clone with a count of one. The chain has TRBV28 and TRBJ1-1; maybe TRBD1 (6 bases). Trimming shortened V by 4 bases and J by 5 bases, and 11 bases separated the two germline ends. The CDR3 runs to 13 residues. Germline V gene lookup returns CDR1 MDHEN and CDR2 SYDVKM. DNA of the CDR3: TGTGCCAGCAGTTACAGGGTCTGGACTGAAGCTTTCTTT. The encoded protein is CASSYRVWTEAFF.

This chain's CDR3 is CASSFKSMNTEAFF. In nucleotides, the CDR3 is TGTGCCAGCAGTTTCAAGAGTATGAACACTGAAGCTTTCTTT. The gene calls are TRBV6-6 and TRBJ1-1, with unresolved D. The V gene lost 4 bases and the J gene lost 0 bases, with 9 bases spanning the gap. The CDR3 runs 14 residues. Germline CDR1 reads MNHNY; CDR2 reads SVGAGI (reference sequence).

This chain connects TRBV3-1 (or the pseudogene TRBV3-2) to TRBJ1-1; D uncertain. The germline gives CDR1 LGHDT, CDR2 YNNKEL (reference sequence). Trimming removed 2 bases from V and 2 bases from J, with 21 bases in between. The CDR3 is 18 amino acids. CDR3 bases: TGTGCCAGCAGCCAAAACCGGAGGAAGAGAATGGGTAACACTGAAGCTTTCTTT. It codes for CASSQNRRKRMGNTEAFF.

The J gene is TRBJ1-4, the V gene TRBV18, with D uncertain. This CDR3 has 15 amino acids. The V end lost 1 base, the J end lost 0 bases, and 6 bases lay between the germline ends. In germline, CDR1 is KGHSH, CDR2 LQKENI. The CDR3 reads CASSPLQSTNEKLFF. The CDR3, as DNA: TGTGCCAGCTCACCACTCCAGTCAACTAATGAAAAACTGTTTTTT. Together with reference TRBV18 and TRBJ1-4, the CDR3 gives the full variable domain: NAGVMQNPRHLVRRRGQEARLRCSPMKGHSHVYWYRQLPEEGLKFMVYLQKENIIDESGMPKERFSAEFPKEGPSILRIQQVVRGDSAAYFCASSPLQSTNEKLFFGSGTQLSVL.

This sequence joins TRBV14 and TRBJ2-1, with 8 bases lining up with TRBD2. Germline V gene lookup returns CDR1 SGHDN and CDR2 FVKESK. V shed 2 bases and J 4 bases; nucleotides not matched to a gene: 7. CDR3 length equals 16 residues. For the CDR3, the DNA is TGTGCCAGCAGCCAATTCCGCGGGGGGCTTTACAATGAGCAGTTCTTC. Encoded protein: CASSQFRGGLYNEQFF.

The chain uses TRBV5-1 and TRBJ2-7; 7 nucleotides match TRBD1. This CDR3 has 14 amino acids. CDR1 is SGHRS, CDR2 YFSETQ, per germline. The V segment lost 2 bases and the J segment 2 bases; nucleotides outside the gene matches: 4. The CDR3 protein is CASSFMTGPYEQYF. For the CDR3, the DNA is TGCGCCAGCAGCTTTATGACAGGGCCCTACGAGCAGTACTTC.

In its sample, this clone was seen once. The same CDR3 is also encoded by other DNA sequences in this sample. This rearrangement joins TRBV3-1 (or the pseudogene TRBV3-2) to TRBJ2-7, with TRBD2 as a possible D gene (5 bases). Germline CDR1 LGHDT, CDR2 YNNKEL (reference sequence). V dropped 0 bases and J dropped 7 bases, with 7 bases sitting between them. The CDR3 sequence is 12 residues long. In DNA form, the CDR3 reads TGTGCCAGCAGCCAAGAAGGGAGAGAGCAGTACTTC. Encoded protein: CASSQEGREQYF.

This chain connects TRBV5-6 to TRBJ2-1; D gene ambiguous. Germline-derived CDR1 and CDR2 are SGHDT and YYEEEE. Deletions cut 2 bases from V and 0 bases from J, with 9 bases between. The CDR3 is 15 amino acids. CDR3 sequence reads: CASSFAANSYNEQFF. The CDR3 DNA reads as TGTGCCAGCAGCTTTGCGGCAAACTCCTACAATGAGCAGTTCTTC.

Comments on this clone: A junction boundary mismatches the germline segment, possibly from a read error. V is TRBV5-4 and J is TRBJ2-7; D ambiguous. Germline lookup yields CDR1 SGHNT and CDR2 YYREEE (reference sequence). This CDR3 region has 15 residues. This chain's CDR3 is CAGSLAAGNSYEQYF. In DNA, the CDR3 is TGTGCCGGCAGCTTGGCGGCAGGCAATTCCTACGAGCAGTACTTC.

This chain links TRBV5-4 with TRBJ2-2; 9 nucleotides line up with TRBD1. V dropped 2 bases and J dropped 4; count of bases not matched to a gene: 6. Germline CDR1 SGHNT, CDR2 YYREEE (reference sequence). This CDR3 is 16 amino acids long. CDR3 coding DNA: TGTGCCAGCAGCTTACCGGGACAGGGTATCACCGGGGAGCTGTTTTTT. Encoded protein: CASSLPGQGITGELFF. Complete variable domain (other parts from reference TRBV5-4 and TRBJ2-2): ETGVTQSPTHLIKTRGQQVTLRCSSQSGHNTVSWYQQALGQGPQFIFQYYREEENGRGNFPPRFSGLQFPNYSSELNVNALELDDSALYLCASSLPGQGITGELFFGEGSRLTVL.

This clone was picked up a small number of times. CDR3 in DNA: TGTGCTAGTGGTTTGGATTCTTCCTACGAGCAGTACTTC. As protein: CASGLDSSYEQYF. The V gene is TRBV12-5, the J gene TRBJ2-7; no firm D call. Germline V gene sequence: CDR1 LGHNT, CDR2 FRNRAP. CDR3 length: 13 residues. V was cut by 1 base and J by 1 base, with 5 bases left in between.

The genes are TRBV2 and TRBJ2-2; unclear D gene. This CDR3 comprises 13 residues. V lost 3 bases and J lost 7, with 9 bases in between. Germline CDR1 is SNHLY and CDR2 is FYNNEI. The CDR3 sequence is CASSDLPGGELFF. As DNA, the CDR3 is TGTGCCAGCAGTGATCTCCCCGGCGGGGAGCTGTTTTTT.

The J gene is TRBJ1-2, the V gene TRBV5-1, with no clear D. Per the germline V gene, CDR1 is SGHRS and CDR2 is YFSETQ. This CDR3 is built from 12 residues. Trimming took 0 bases from V and 6 from J, leaving 6 bases between them. The CDR3 nucleotides read TGCGCCAGCAGCTTGGCAACGGATGGCTACACCTTC. It yields the protein CASSLATDGYTF.

The rearrangement uses TRBV5-4 and TRBJ1-3, with D unclear. Per germline, CDR1 SGHNT and CDR2 YYREEE (reference sequence). Trimming took 4 bases from V and 0 from J, leaving 5 bases between them. CDR3 length equals 13 residues. CDR3 amino acids: CASSTSSGNTIYF. The CDR3, as DNA: TGTGCCAGCAGCACTAGCTCTGGAAACACCATATATTTT.